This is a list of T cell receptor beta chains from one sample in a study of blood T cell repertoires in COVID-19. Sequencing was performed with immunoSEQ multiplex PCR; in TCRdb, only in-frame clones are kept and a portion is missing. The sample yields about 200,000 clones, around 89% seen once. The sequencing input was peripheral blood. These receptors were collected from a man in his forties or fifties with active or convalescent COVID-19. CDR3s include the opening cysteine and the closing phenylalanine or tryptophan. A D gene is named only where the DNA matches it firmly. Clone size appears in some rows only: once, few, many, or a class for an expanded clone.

CASSEIRVHGGELFF,TGTGCCAGCAGTGAAATCCGGGTTCACGGCGGGGAGCTGTTTTTT,-,-,TRBJ2-2,TRBV2
CASRRQGIDYGYTF,TGTGCCAGTAGGCGACAGGGAATTGACTATGGCTACACCTTC,-,TRBD1,TRBJ1-2,TRBV19
CASSFNGNQPQHF,TGTGCCAGCAGTTTTAATGGCAATCAGCCCCAGCATTTT,-,-,TRBJ1-5,TRBV12-3/TRBV12-4
CASSLGYGGGQETQYF,TGTGCCAGCAGCTTGGGGTACGGCGGGGGCCAAGAGACCCAGTACTTC,-,TRBD2,TRBJ2-5,TRBV7-6
CAWKDGTGTLSWYGYTF,TGTGCCTGGAAAGACGGGACAGGGACTCTAAGTTGGTATGGCTACACCTTC,-,TRBD1,TRBJ1-2,TRBV30
CASSSGQGDYNEQFF,TGCGCCAGCAGCTCAGGACAGGGCGACTACAATGAGCAGTTCTTC,-,TRBD1,TRBJ2-1,TRBV5-1
CASSLENGQPRNEQFF,TGCGCCAGCAGCTTGGAGAACGGACAGCCAAGGAATGAGCAGTTCTTC,-,-,TRBJ2-1,TRBV5-1
CASSTGTGGSGANVLTF,TGTGCCAGCAGCACCGGGACAGGGGGATCTGGGGCCAACGTCCTGACTTTC,-,TRBD1,TRBJ2-6,TRBV5-6
CASSLSSGMRTYEQYF,TGTGCCAGTAGTTTGTCTAGCGGGATGAGGACCTACGAGCAGTACTTC,-,TRBD2,TRBJ2-7,TRBV19
CASSYDTRSYGYTF,TGTGCCAGCAGTTACGACACCCGATCCTATGGCTACACCTTC,-,-,TRBJ1-2,TRBV28
CASSFAGKTEAFF,TGTGCCAGCAGTTTTGCAGGGAAGACTGAAGCTTTCTTT,-,-,TRBJ1-1,TRBV6-5
CASSEGLAASSYEQYF,TGTGCCAGCAGTGAGGGACTAGCGGCAAGCTCCTACGAGCAGTACTTC,-,TRBD2,TRBJ2-7,TRBV6-1
CASSIDLVLAGGLIGTDTQYF,TGTGCCAGTAGTATAGATCTAGTTCTAGCGGGGGGGCTGATTGGCACAGATACGCAGTATTTT,-,TRBD2,TRBJ2-3,TRBV19
CASSLARGEFYGYTF,TGTGCCAGCAGCTTAGCCCGCGGGGAATTTTATGGCTACACCTTC,-,-,TRBJ1-2,TRBV7-8
CASSSDGSNYGYTF,TGCGCCAGCAGCTCCGACGGGAGTAACTATGGCTACACCTTC,-,-,TRBJ1-2,TRBV5-1
CASSESGTANSPLHF,TGTGCCAGCAGTGAATCCGGGACAGCAAATTCACCCCTCCACTTT,-,TRBD1,TRBJ1-6,TRBV2
CASSLGIGFNEQYF,TGTGCCAGCAGCTTAGGCATCGGGTTTAACGAGCAGTACTTC,-,-,TRBJ2-7,TRBV7-2
CSQDRNTEAFF,TGCAGCCAAGACAGAAACACTGAAGCTTTCTTT,-,-,TRBJ1-1,TRBV29-1
CASSYGAANQPQHF,TGTGCCAGCAGTTACGGAGCTGCCAATCAGCCCCAGCATTTT,-,-,TRBJ1-5,TRBV6-5
CASSDRVTEAFF,TGTGCCAGCTCAGACAGGGTCACTGAAGCTTTCTTT,-,TRBD1,TRBJ1-1,TRBV6-6
CASSPMDRAGNTIYF,TGTGCCAGCAGCCCGATGGACAGGGCTGGAAACACCATATATTTT,few,TRBD1,TRBJ1-3,TRBV7-9